This entry is about one T cell receptor beta chain. The antigen remains unidentified. This sample was included in a study of shared clonotypes between healthy human individuals. The repertoire was sequenced with immunoSEQ multiplex PCR; TCRdb's copy has only in-frame clones and lacks some. This table holds roughly 1,000,000 clones, approximately 80% found once. Findings of the study overall: Clonotypes that were shared across a handful of donors made up around 4.6% of naive CD4 clonotypes. Non-shared clonotypes displayed generation probabilities falling below those of clonotypes present in all four donors. Sorted-subset sequencing, rarefaction showed, was incomplete despite large depth.

V lost 6 bases and J lost 4, with 21 bases in between. This CDR3 contains 16 residues. The germline V gene has CDR1 KGHSH and CDR2 LQKENI. Sequenced input: memory CD4+ T cells from PBMCs. Subset indicated: CD45RA-negative fraction. The sequence derives from a man between 18 and 35 years old in good health. Some clones in this sample may be carry-over from other donors' samples. The chain is built from TRBV18 and TRBJ1-2, with D perhaps matching TRBD1 (5 bases). CDR3 loop: CASSPGTPATSYGYTF. DNA of the CDR3: TGTGCCAGCTCTCCGGGGACCCCCGCGACGAGCTATGGCTACACCTTC.